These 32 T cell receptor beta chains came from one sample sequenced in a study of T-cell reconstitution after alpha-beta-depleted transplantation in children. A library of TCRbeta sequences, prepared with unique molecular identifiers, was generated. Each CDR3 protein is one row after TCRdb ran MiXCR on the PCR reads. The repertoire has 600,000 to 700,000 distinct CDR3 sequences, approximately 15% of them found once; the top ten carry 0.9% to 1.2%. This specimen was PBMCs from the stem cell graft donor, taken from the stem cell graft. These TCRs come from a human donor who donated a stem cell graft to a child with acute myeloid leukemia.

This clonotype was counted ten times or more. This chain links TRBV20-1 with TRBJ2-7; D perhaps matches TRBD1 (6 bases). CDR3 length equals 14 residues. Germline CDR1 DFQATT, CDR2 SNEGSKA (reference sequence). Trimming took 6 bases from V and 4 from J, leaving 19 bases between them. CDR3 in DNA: TGCAGTGCCATGAGAACAGGGTATCCGTACGAGCAGTACGTC. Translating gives CSAMRTGYPYEQYV.

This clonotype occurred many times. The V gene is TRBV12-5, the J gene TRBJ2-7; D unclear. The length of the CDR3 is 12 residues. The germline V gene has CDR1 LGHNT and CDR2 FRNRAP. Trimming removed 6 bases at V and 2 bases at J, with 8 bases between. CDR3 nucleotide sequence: TGTGCTAGTGGGACGTGGCCCTACGAGCAGTACTTC. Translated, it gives CASGTWPYEQYF.

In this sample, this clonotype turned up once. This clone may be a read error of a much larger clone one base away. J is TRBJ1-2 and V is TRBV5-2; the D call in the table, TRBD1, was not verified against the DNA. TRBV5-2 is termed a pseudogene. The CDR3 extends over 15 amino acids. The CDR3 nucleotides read TGTGCCAGCAGACTCCCGGCGGGGTTCAACTATGGCTACACCTTC. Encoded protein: CASRLPAGFNYGYTF.

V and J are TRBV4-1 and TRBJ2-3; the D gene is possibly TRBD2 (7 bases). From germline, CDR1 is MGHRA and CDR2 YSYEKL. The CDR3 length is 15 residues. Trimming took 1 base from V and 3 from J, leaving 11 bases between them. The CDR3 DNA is TGCGCCAGCAGCCAAGTTGCGGGGGCGACAGATACGCAGTATTTT. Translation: CASSQVAGATDTQYF.

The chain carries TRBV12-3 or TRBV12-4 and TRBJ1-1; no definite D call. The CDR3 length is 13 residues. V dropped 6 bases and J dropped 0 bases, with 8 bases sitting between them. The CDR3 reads CASSTTLNTEAFF. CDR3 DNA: TGTGCCAGCAGCACGACCCTGAACACTGAAGCTTTCTTT.

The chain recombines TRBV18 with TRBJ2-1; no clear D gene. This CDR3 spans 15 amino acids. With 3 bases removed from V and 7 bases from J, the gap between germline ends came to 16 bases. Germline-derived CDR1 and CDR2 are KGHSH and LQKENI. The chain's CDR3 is CASSPGGPPSNEQFF. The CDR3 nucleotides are TGTGCCAGCTCACCCGGCGGACCCCCTAGTAATGAGCAGTTCTTC.

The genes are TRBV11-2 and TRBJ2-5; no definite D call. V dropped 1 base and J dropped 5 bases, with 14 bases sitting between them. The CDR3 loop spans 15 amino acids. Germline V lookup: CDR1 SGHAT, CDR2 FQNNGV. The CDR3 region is CASSLVPGPPETQYF. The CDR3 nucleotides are TGTGCCAGCAGCTTAGTTCCCGGGCCGCCGGAGACCCAGTACTTC.

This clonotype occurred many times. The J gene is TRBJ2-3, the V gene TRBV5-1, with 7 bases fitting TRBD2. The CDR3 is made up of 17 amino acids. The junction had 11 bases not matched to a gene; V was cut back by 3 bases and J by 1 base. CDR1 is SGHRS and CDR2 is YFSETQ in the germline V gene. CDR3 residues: CASSSGGLPFGTDTQYF. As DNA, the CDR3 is TGCGCCAGCAGCTCCGGGGGACTACCCTTTGGCACAGATACGCAGTATTTT.

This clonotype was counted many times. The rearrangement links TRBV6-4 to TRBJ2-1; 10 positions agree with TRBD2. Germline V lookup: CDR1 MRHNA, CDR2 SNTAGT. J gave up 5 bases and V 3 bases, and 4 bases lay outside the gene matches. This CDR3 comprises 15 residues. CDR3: CASSESGGGDNEQFF. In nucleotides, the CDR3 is TGTGCCAGCAGTGAGAGCGGGGGGGGAGACAATGAGCAGTTCTTC.

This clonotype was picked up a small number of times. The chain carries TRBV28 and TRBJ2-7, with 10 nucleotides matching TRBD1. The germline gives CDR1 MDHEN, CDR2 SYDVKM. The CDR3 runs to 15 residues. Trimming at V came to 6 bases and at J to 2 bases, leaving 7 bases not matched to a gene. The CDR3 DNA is TGTGCCAGCAGCTCGGGACAGGGGAGCACCTACGAGCAGTACGTC. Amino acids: CASSSGQGSTYEQYV.

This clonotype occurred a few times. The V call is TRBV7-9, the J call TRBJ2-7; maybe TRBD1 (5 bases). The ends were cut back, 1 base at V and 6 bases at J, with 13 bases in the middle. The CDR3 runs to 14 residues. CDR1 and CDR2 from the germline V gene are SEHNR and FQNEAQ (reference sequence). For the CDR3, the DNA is TGTGCCAGCAGCTTAGAACAGGAGTCCGCCGAGCAGTACGTC. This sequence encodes CASSLEQESAEQYV.

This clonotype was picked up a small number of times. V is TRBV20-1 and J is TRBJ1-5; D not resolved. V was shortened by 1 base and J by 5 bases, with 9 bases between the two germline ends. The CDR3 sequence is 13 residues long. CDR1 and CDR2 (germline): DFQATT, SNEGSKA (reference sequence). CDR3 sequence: CSARVMDDQPQHF. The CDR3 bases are TGCAGTGCTAGAGTCATGGACGATCAGCCCCAGCATTTT.

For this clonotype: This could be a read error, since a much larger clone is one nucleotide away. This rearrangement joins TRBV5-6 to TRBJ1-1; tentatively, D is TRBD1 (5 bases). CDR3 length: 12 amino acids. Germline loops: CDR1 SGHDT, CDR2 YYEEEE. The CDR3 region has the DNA TGTGCCAGCAGCCTTTTGGACACTGAATCTTTCTTT. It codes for CASSLLDTESFF.

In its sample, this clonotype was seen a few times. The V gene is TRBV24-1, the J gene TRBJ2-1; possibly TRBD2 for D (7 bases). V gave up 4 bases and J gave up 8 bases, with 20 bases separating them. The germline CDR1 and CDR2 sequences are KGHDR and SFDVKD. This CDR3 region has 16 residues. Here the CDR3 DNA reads TGTGCCACCAGTGACCTGGCGGGGGCCCCCTCCGATGAGCAGTTCTTC. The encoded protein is CATSDLAGAPSDEQFF.

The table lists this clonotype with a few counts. In nucleotides, the CDR3 is TGCAGTGCTAGAGAGGTGGAGGGGGCGGACGAGACCCAGTACTTC. Its protein product is CSAREVEGADETQYF. The chain employs TRBV20-1 and TRBJ2-5; perhaps TRBD1 as D (7 bases). There are 15 residues in the CDR3. V was shortened by 0 bases and J by 5 bases, with 16 bases between the two germline ends. Germline assignment: CDR1 DFQATT and CDR2 SNEGSKA (reference sequence).

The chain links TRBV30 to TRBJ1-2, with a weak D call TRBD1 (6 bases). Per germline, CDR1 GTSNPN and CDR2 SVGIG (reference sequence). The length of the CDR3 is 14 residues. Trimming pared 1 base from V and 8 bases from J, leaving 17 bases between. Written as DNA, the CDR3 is TGTGCCTGGAGTGCGACAGGTTCCATGGGGGGCTACACCTTC. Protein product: CAWSATGSMGGYTF.

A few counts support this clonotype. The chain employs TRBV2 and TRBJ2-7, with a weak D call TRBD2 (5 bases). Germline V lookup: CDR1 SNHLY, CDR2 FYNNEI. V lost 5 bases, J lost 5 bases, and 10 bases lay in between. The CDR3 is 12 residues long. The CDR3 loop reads CASSSTEDEQYV. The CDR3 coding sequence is TGTGCCAGCAGTTCTACGGAGGACGAGCAGTACGTC.

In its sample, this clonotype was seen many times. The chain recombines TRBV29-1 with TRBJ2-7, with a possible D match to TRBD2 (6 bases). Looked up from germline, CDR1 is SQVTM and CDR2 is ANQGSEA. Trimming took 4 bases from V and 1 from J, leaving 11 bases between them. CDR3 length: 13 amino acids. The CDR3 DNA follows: TGCAGCGTTGGGCAGGGAGGATCCTACGAGCAGTACTTC. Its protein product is CSVGQGGSYEQYF.

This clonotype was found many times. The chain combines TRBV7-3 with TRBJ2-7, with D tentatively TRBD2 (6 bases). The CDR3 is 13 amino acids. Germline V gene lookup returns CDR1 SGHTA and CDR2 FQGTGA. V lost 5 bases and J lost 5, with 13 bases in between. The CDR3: CASSISPGDEQYF. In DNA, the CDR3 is TGTGCCAGCAGCATATCTCCGGGGGACGAGCAGTACTTC.

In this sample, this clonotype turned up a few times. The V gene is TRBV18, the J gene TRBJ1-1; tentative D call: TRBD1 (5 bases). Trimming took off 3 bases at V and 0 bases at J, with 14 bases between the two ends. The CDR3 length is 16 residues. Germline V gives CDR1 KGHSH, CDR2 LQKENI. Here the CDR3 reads CASSPQTWGMNTEAFF. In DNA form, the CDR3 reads TGTGCCAGCTCACCTCAGACCTGGGGCATGAACACTGAAGCTTTCTTT.

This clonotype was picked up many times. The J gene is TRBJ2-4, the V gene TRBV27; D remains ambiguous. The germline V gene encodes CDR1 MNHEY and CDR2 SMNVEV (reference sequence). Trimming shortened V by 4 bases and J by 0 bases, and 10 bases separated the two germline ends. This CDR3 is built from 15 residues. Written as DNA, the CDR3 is TGTGCCAGCAGTTGGGTGCGTTCAGCCAAAAACATTCAGTACTTC. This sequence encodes CASSWVRSAKNIQYF.

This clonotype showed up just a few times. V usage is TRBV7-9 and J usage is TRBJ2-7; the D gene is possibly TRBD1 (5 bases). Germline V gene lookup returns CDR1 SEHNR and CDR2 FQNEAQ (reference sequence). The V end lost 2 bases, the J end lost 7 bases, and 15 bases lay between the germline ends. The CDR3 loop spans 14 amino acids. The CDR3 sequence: CASSLKTAKGEQYF. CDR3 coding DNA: TGTGCCAGCAGCTTAAAAACGGCTAAGGGGGAGCAGTACTTC.

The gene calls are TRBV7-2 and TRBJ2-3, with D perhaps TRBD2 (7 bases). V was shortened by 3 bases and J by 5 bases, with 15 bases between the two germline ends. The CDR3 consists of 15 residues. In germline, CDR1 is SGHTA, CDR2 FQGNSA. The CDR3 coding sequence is TGTGCCAGCAGCTTGGTGGGGGGGCGAGGAGATACGCAGTATTTT. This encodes CASSLVGGRGDTQYF.

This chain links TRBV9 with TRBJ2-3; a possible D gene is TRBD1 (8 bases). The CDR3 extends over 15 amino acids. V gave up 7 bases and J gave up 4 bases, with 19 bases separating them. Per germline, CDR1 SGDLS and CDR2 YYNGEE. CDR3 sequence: CASSPGGGGADTQYF. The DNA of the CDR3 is TGTGCCAGCTCCCCAGGGGGCGGGGGCGCAGATACGCAGTATTTT.

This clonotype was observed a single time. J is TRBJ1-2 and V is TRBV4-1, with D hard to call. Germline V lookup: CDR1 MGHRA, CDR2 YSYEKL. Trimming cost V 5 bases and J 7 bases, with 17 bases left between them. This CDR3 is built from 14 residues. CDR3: CASSTRTLLLGYTF. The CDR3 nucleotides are TGCGCCAGCAGCACACGGACTCTGCTCCTTGGCTACACCTTC.

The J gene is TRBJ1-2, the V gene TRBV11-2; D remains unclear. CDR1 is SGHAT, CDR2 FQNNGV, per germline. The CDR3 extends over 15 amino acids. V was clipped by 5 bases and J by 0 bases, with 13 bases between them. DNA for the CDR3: TGTGCCAGCAGCCCGCGGGCGTCTTCTAACTATGGCTACACCTTC. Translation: CASSPRASSNYGYTF.

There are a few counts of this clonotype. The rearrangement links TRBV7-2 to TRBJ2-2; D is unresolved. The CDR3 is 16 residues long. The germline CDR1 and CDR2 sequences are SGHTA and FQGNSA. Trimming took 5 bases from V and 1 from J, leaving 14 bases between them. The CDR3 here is CASSPPMGLNTGELFF. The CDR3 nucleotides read TGTGCCAGCAGCCCCCCGATGGGTCTGAACACCGGGGAGCTGTTTTTT. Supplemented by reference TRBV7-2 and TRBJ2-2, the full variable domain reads GAGVSQSPSNKVTEKGKDVELRCDPISGHTALYWYRQSLGQGLEFLIYFQGNSAPDKSGLPSDRFSAERTGGSVSTLTIQRTQQEDSAVYLCASSPPMGLNTGELFFGEGSRLTVL.

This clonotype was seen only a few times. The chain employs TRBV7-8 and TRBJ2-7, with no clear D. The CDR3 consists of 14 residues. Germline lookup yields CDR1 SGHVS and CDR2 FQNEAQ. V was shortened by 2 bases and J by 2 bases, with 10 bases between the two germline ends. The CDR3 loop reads CASSLRGETYEQYV. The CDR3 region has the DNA TGTGCCAGCAGCTTAAGAGGAGAAACCTACGAGCAGTACGTC.

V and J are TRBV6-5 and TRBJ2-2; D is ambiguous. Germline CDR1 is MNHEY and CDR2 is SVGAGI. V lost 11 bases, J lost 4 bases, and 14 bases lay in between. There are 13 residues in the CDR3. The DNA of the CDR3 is TGTGCCCATGCTGAAGGGATCACCGGGGAGCTGTTTTTT. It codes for CAHAEGITGELFF.

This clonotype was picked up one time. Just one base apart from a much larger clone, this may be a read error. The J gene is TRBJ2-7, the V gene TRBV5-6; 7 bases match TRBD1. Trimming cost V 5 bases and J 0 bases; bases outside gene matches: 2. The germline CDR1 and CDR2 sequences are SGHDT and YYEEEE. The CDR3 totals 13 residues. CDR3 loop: CASSDRASYEQYF. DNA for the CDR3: TGTGCCAGCAGTGACAGGGCCTCCTACGAGCAGTACTTC.

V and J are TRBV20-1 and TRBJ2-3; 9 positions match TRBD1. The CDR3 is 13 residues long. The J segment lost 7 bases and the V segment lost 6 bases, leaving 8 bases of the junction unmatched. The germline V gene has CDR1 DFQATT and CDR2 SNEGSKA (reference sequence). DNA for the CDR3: TGCAGTGCGCGGACAGGGGAAATGAATACGCAGTATTTT. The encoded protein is CSARTGEMNTQYF.

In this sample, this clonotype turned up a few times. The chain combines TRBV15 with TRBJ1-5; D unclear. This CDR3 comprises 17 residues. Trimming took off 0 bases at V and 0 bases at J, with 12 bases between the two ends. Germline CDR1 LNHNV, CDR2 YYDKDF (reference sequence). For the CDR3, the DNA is TGTGCCACCAGCAGAGATGTGGGCAGACATAGCAATCAGCCCCAGCATTTT. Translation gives CATSRDVGRHSNQPQHF. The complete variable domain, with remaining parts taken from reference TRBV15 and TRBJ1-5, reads DAMVIQNPRYQVTQFGKPVTLSCSQTLNHNVMYWYQQKSSQAPKLLFHYYDKDFNNEADTPDNFQSRRPNTSFCFLDIRSPGLGDTAMYLCATSRDVGRHSNQPQHFGDGTRLSIL.